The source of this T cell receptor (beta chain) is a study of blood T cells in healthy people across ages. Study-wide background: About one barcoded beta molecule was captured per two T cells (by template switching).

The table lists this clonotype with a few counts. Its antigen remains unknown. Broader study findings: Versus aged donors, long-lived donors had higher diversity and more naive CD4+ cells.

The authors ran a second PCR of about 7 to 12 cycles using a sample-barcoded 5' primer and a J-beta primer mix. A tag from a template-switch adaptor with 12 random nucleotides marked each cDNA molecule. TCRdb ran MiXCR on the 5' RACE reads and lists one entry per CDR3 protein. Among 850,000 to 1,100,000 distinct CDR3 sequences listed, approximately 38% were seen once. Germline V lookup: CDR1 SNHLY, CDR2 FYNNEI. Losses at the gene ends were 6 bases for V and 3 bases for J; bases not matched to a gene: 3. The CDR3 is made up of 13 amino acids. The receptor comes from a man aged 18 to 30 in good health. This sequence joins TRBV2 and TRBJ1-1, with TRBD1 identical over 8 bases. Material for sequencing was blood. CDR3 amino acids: CASRGGQDTEAFF. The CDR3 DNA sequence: TGTGCCAGCAGGGGGGGACAGGACACTGAAGCTTTCTTT.